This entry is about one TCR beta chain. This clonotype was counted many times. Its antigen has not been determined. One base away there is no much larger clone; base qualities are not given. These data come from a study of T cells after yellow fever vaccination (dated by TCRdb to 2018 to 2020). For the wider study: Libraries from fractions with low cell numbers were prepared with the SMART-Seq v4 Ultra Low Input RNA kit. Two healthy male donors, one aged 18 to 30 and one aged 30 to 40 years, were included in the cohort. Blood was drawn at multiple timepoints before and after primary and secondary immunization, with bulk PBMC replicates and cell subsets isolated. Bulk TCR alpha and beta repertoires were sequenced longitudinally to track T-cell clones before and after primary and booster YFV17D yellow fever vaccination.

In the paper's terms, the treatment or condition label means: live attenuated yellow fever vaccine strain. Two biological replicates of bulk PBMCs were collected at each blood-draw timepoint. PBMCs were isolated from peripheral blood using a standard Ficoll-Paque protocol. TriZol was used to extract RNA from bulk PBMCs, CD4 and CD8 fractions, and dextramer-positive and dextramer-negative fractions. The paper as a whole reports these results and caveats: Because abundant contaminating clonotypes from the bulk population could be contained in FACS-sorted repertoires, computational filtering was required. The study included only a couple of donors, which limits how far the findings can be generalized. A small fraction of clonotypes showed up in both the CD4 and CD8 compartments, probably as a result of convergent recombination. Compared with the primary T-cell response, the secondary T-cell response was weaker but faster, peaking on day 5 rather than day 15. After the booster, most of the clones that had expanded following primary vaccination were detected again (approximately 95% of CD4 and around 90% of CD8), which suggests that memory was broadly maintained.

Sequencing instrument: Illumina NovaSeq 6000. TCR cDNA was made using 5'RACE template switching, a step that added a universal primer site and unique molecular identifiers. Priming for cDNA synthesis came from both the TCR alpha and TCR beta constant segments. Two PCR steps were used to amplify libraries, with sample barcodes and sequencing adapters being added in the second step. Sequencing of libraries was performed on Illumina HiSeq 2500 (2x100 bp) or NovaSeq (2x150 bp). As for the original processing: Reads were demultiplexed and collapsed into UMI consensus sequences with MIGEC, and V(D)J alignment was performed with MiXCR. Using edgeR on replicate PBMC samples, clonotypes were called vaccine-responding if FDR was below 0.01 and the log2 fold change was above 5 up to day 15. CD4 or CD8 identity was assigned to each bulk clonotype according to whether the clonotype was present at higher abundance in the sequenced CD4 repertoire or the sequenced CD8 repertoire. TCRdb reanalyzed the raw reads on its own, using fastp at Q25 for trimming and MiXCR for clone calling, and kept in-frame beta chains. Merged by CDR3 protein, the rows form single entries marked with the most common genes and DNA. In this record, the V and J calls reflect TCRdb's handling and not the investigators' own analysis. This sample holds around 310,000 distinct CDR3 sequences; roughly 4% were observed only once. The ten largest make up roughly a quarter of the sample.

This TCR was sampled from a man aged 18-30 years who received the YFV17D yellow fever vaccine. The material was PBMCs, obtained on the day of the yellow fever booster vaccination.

The CDR3 amino acid sequence is: CASSLPGTGLAQYF. The base sequence is TGTGCCAGCAGTTTGCCAGGGACGGGCCTGGCGCAGTATTTT. This sequence uses TRBV12-3 or TRBV12-4 and TRBJ2-3; the D gene could be TRBD1 or TRBD2, each one agreeing over 5 bases. Including the terminal cysteine and phenylalanine, the CDR3 comprises 14 residues. The only DNA kept is the CDR3, 42 bases in frame from the first base. Between the V and J ends, shortened by 3 bases and 10 bases respectively, the junction contains 17 bases.